The next 10 T cell receptor beta chains were all read from a single sample in a study of identical twins. TCRdb recomputed calls from the 5' RACE reads with MiXCR, one row per CDR3 protein. The sample carries a few hundred thousand distinct CDR3 sequences, roughly 8.6% recorded once. The same specimen was also included in a second study, on yellow fever vaccine responses in identical twins.

The sample was memory (CD45RO+) T cells sorted from blood. These receptors all stem from a woman aged 18-30 years in good health.

The chain has TRBV29-1 and TRBJ1-1; 7 bases are shared with TRBD1. This CDR3 comprises 13 residues. V dropped 5 bases and J dropped 7; count of bases not matched to a gene: 10. The V gene's germline CDR1 is SQVTM and CDR2 ANQGSEA. For the CDR3, the DNA is TGCAGCGTTACAACAGGGGACAGTGGTGAAGCTTTCTTT. Translating it yields CSVTTGDSGEAFF.

This clonotype was recorded a few times. The genes are TRBV15 and TRBJ2-3; tentatively, D is TRBD2 (5 bases). This CDR3 contains 15 residues. In germline, CDR1 is LNHNV, CDR2 YYDKDF (reference sequence). Trimming removed 5 bases from V and 2 bases from J, with 14 bases in between. CDR3 in amino acids: CATSGTSGYTDTQYF. CDR3 DNA: TGTGCCACCAGCGGTACTAGTGGATACACAGATACGCAGTATTTT.

The sample holds many counts of this clonotype. This chain uses TRBV10-1 with TRBJ2-3; D is unclear. Germline loops: CDR1 WNHNN, CDR2 SYGVQD (reference sequence). The CDR3 covers 13 residues. The ends were cut back, 1 base at V and 5 bases at J, with 7 bases in the middle. The CDR3 DNA follows: TGCGCCAGCAGTGAGTATAGCCGAGATACGCAGTATTTT. Its translation: CASSEYSRDTQYF.

This clonotype was seen repeatedly, ten times or more. An end of the junction does not agree with germline; a read error may underlie this. The V and J genes are TRBV5-1 and TRBJ1-2; TRBD1 is a possible D gene (5 bases). CDR3 length: 13 residues. CDR1 and CDR2 from the germline V gene are SGHRS and YFSETQ. The CDR3 here is CASSLDLGAPSLF. The CDR3, as DNA: TGCGCCAGCAGCTTGGATCTAGGGGCTCCATCCCTCTTC.

In its sample, this clonotype was seen many times. The J gene is TRBJ2-1, the V gene TRBV5-1; 9 bases line up with TRBD2. The length of the CDR3 is 16 residues. V trimming: 4 bases; J trimming: 2 bases; junction bases outside the gene matches: 7. Germline V gene sequence: CDR1 SGHRS, CDR2 YFSETQ. CDR3 coding DNA: TGCGCCAGCAGCACAAACCTAGCGGGGACCTACAATGAGCAGTTCTTC. Protein product: CASSTNLAGTYNEQFF.

The rearrangement joins TRBV29-1 to TRBJ1-1, with D tentatively TRBD1 (5 bases). CDR3 length equals 17 residues. V was pared by 6 bases and J by 3 bases, with 26 bases between. Germline assignment: CDR1 SQVTM and CDR2 ANQGSEA. The CDR3 coding sequence is TGCAGCGTCAACCCACGACCGGGGACCCTAGGGGACACTGAAGCTTTCTTT. Its protein product is CSVNPRPGTLGDTEAFF. The full variable domain, rest sourced from reference TRBV29-1 and TRBJ1-1, is SAVISQKPSRDICQRGTSLTIQCQVDSQVTMMFWYRQQPGQSLTLIATANQGSEATYESGFVIDKFPISRPNLTFSTLTVSNMSPEDSSIYLCSVNPRPGTLGDTEAFFGQGTRLTVV.

This clonotype was detected only a few times. The chain combines TRBV2 with TRBJ2-1, with 9 nucleotides matching TRBD1. CDR1 and CDR2 (germline): SNHLY, FYNNEI. The CDR3 sequence is 15 residues long. V gave up 6 bases and J gave up 5 bases; unmatched junction bases: 8. DNA for the CDR3: TGTGCCAGCAGCCCCCGGGACAGGGCCCACAATGAGCAGTTCTTC. Translated: CASSPRDRAHNEQFF.

The chain employs TRBV4-1 and TRBJ2-5; TRBD2 aligns across 9 bases. Germline values: CDR1 MGHRA, CDR2 YSYEKL. The V and J ends lost 0 bases and 8 bases, in that order; junction bases with no gene match: 7. This CDR3 region has 15 residues. CDR3 region: CASSQDLAGSQTQYF. The CDR3 bases are TGCGCCAGCAGCCAAGACCTAGCGGGATCACAAACCCAGTACTTC.

J is TRBJ1-2 and V is TRBV20-1; D might be TRBD1 (5 bases). The CDR3 loop spans 12 amino acids. CDR1 and CDR2 from the germline V gene are DFQATT and SNEGSKA (reference sequence). Trimming pared 6 bases from V and 6 bases from J, leaving 14 bases between. CDR3 protein: CSATYSGHGYTF. CDR3 bases: TGCAGTGCCACTTATTCGGGGCATGGCTACACCTTC.

This clonotype was seen ten or more times. V usage is TRBV11-2 and J usage is TRBJ2-7, with 8 bases identical to TRBD2. Germline CDR1 is SGHAT and CDR2 is FQNNGV. This CDR3 region has 15 residues. J gave up 4 bases and V 5 bases, and 10 bases lay outside the gene matches. The CDR3 here is CASSPPGLVGYEQYF. The CDR3 nucleotides read TGTGCCAGCAGCCCGCCGGGACTAGTTGGGTACGAGCAGTACTTC.